A single sample gave rise to the 21 T cell receptor beta chains below, sequenced in a study of cytomegalovirus exposure and HLA in healthy donors. PCR involved 60 Vbeta and 13 Jbeta primers. Some clones are missing from TCRdb's copy, which holds only in-frame ones; the method was immunoSEQ multiplex PCR. The table for this sample gives around 100,000 clones. Sequencing was performed on PBMCs. All receptors derive from a man aged 35 to 55 in good health and CMV-seronegative.

V and J are TRBV10-3 and TRBJ2-5, with 10 nucleotides matching TRBD1. The J call may be in error: the DNA end matches TRBJ2-7 better. The CDR3 has 14 residues. The V gene's germline CDR1 is ENHRY and CDR2 SYGVKD. The CDR3 spells CAIRRTGGKGEQYF. CDR3 DNA: TGTGCCATCAGAAGGACAGGGGGAAAGGGCGAGCAGTACTTC.

The rearrangement joins TRBV7-2 to TRBJ2-2, with D possibly being TRBD2 (5 bases). V lost 1 base and J 6 bases, leaving 18 bases between the germline ends. Per germline, CDR1 SGHTA and CDR2 FQGNSA. This CDR3 is built from 17 residues. This chain's CDR3 is CASSLEVYSPSSGELFF. The CDR3 DNA sequence: TGTGCCAGCAGCTTAGAAGTTTACTCCCCTAGCTCCGGGGAGCTGTTTTTT.

Worth noting for this clone: The same CDR3 can be traced to other DNA sequences in this sample. This chain uses TRBV27 with TRBJ1-4, with D maybe TRBD1 (6 bases). Trimming removed 4 bases from V and 0 bases from J, with 15 bases in between. From germline, CDR1 is MNHEY and CDR2 SMNVEV (reference sequence). The CDR3 length is 17 residues. CDR3 bases: TGTGCCAGCAGTTGGACAGCCCAGTTCGCAACTAATGAAAAACTGTTTTTT. Amino acid sequence: CASSWTAQFATNEKLFF. The entire variable domain, with the rest obtained from reference TRBV27 and TRBJ1-4, is as follows: EAQVTQNPRYLITVTGKKLTVTCSQNMNHEYMSWYRQDPGLGLRQIYYSMNVEVTDKGDVPEGYKVSRKEKRNFPLILESPSPNQTSLYFCASSWTAQFATNEKLFFGSGTQLSVL.

Written as DNA, the CDR3 is TGTGCCAGCAGCTTAGGGGGGGGGACCCCCTGGCGCAATCAGCCCCAGCATTTT. It encodes CASSLGGGTPWRNQPQHF. The chain recombines TRBV7-9 with TRBJ1-5; a weak D match, TRBD1 (5 bases). Germline CDR1 reads SEHNR; CDR2 reads FQNEAQ (reference sequence). This CDR3 spans 18 amino acids. V was clipped by 1 base and J by 2 bases, with 18 bases between them.

The rearrangement joins TRBV19 to TRBJ1-2; 7 bases fit TRBD1. The J segment lost 4 bases and the V segment lost 1 base, leaving 3 bases of the junction unmatched. Germline values: CDR1 LNHDA, CDR2 SQIVND (reference sequence). The CDR3 length is 14 residues. CDR3 region: CASSIAAGGYGYTF. The CDR3 DNA follows: TGTGCCAGTAGTATAGCCGCAGGGGGCTATGGCTACACCTTC.

CDR3 sequence: CASRETGRNTEAFF. The CDR3 bases are TGTGCCAGCAGGGAGACAGGTCGGAACACTGAAGCTTTCTTT. V and J are TRBV6-5 and TRBJ1-1; possible D gene TRBD1, 6 bases. The CDR3 has 14 residues. Germline V lookup: CDR1 MNHEY, CDR2 SVGAGI. The V and J ends lost 6 bases and 1 base respectively, with 12 bases between them.

V is TRBV28 and J is TRBJ1-6; D is perhaps TRBD1 (6 bases). There are 17 residues in the CDR3. Germline CDR1 MDHEN, CDR2 SYDVKM. V was cut by 8 bases and J by 0 bases, with 17 bases left in between. The CDR3: CASRGGGLSSYNSPLHF. The DNA of the CDR3 is TGTGCCAGCCGTGGGGGGGGGCTGAGCTCCTATAATTCACCCCTCCACTTT.

The chain has TRBV29-1 and TRBJ2-1; D gene uncertain. Germline CDR1 is SQVTM and CDR2 is ANQGSEA. The length of the CDR3 is 13 residues. V lost 4 bases to trimming and J lost 0 bases, with 7 bases between them. CDR3 bases: TGCAGCGTTGTTCGCAGCTCCTACAATGAGCAGTTCTTC. This sequence encodes CSVVRSSYNEQFF.

This rearrangement joins TRBV7-9 to TRBJ2-5; TRBD1 matches 7 bases. Germline loops: CDR1 SEHNR, CDR2 FQNEAQ (reference sequence). V lost 4 bases, J lost 5 bases, and 4 bases stayed unmatched. The CDR3 spans 13 residues. The CDR3: CASSYRGGETQYF. The CDR3 DNA is TGTGCCAGCAGCTACAGGGGCGGGGAGACCCAGTACTTC.

V and J are TRBV29-1 and TRBJ2-1; 11 bases are a match to TRBD2. J gave up 2 bases and V 2 bases, and 14 bases lay outside the gene matches. The CDR3 has 19 residues. Germline V gene sequence: CDR1 SQVTM, CDR2 ANQGSEA. The CDR3 DNA follows: TGCAGCGTTGAACCCCGGACATCCCGTAGCGGGAGGGCCTACAATGAGCAGTTCTTC. Translated, it gives CSVEPRTSRSGRAYNEQFF.

CDR3: CASSLDSGRSNTGELFF. As DNA, the CDR3 is TGTGCCAGCAGTTTAGACAGCGGGAGGTCGAACACCGGGGAGCTGTTTTTT. V gene TRBV27 combines with J gene TRBJ2-2, with 9 positions matching TRBD2. CDR3 size: 17 residues. Germline V CDR1 and CDR2: MNHEY, SMNVEV (reference sequence). Unmatched junction bases numbered 4, after V lost 2 bases and J lost 0 bases.

V is TRBV14 and J is TRBJ1-1, with a tentative D call TRBD1 (5 bases). CDR1 and CDR2 (germline): SGHDN, FVKESK. V lost 3 bases and J lost 2, with 13 bases in between. This CDR3 has 15 residues. The CDR3 region has the DNA TGTGCCAGCAGCCAGGAGGGGACGGGTAACACTGAAGCTTTCTTT. This encodes CASSQEGTGNTEAFF.

J is TRBJ2-2 and V is TRBV5-1, with D possibly matching TRBD2 (6 bases). CDR3 length: 15 residues. The germline V gene encodes CDR1 SGHRS and CDR2 YFSETQ. V dropped 0 bases and J dropped 3 bases, with 9 bases sitting between them. The CDR3 here is CASSLGRGYTGELFF. CDR3 nucleotides: TGCGCCAGCAGCTTGGGACGGGGGTACACCGGGGAGCTGTTTTTT.

The chain is built from TRBV5-4 and TRBJ2-7; D not resolved. This CDR3 contains 15 residues. Per germline, CDR1 SGHNT and CDR2 YYREEE (reference sequence). V was clipped by 4 bases and J by 7 bases, with 21 bases between them. CDR3 sequence reads: CASSPTPADFGEQYF. For the CDR3, the DNA is TGTGCCAGCAGCCCCACCCCGGCGGATTTTGGGGAGCAGTACTTC.

The rearrangement links TRBV9 to TRBJ1-2, with a tentative D call TRBD1 (6 bases). Trimming removed 4 bases from V and 4 bases from J, with 11 bases in between. Germline V gene lookup returns CDR1 SGDLS and CDR2 YYNGEE. The CDR3 totals 13 residues. CDR3 region: CASSQGTSYGYTF. The CDR3 bases are TGTGCCAGCAGCCAGGGGACCTCCTATGGCTACACCTTC.

The chain couples TRBV10-1 to TRBJ2-2; D remains unclear. The germline CDR1 and CDR2 sequences are WNHNN and SYGVQD (reference sequence). The CDR3 length is 13 residues. Trimming stripped 0 bases from V and 6 bases from J, with 5 bases between. The CDR3 loop reads CASSESIAGELFF. In DNA, the CDR3 is TGCGCCAGCAGTGAGTCTATCGCCGGGGAGCTGTTTTTT.

The chain links TRBV10-2 to TRBJ2-3; D may be TRBD1 (5 bases). V lost 3 bases and J lost 5, with 12 bases in between. The CDR3 has 14 residues. Per germline, CDR1 WSHSY and CDR2 SAAADI. CDR3 bases: TGCGCCAGCAGTGACAGGGCGATTTTAGATACGCAGTATTTT. Amino acids: CASSDRAILDTQYF.

CDR3 protein: CASSLGRGYGYTF. For the CDR3, the DNA is TGTGCCAGCAGCTTGGGGCGAGGCTATGGCTACACCTTC. The chain employs TRBV5-6 and TRBJ1-2; D unclear. Germline V gene data show CDR1 as SGHDT and CDR2 as YYEEEE. With 0 bases removed from V and 4 bases from J, the gap between germline ends came to 7 bases. This CDR3 contains 13 residues.

The V call is TRBV7-9, the J call TRBJ2-3; a possible D gene is TRBD2 (5 bases). The CDR3 loop spans 13 amino acids. Germline V gives CDR1 SEHNR, CDR2 FQNEAQ (reference sequence). The V end lost 8 bases, the J end lost 5 bases, and 14 bases lay between the germline ends. The CDR3 DNA is TGTGCCAGCCTCCCGCTCGGAGGAGATACGCAGTATTTT. Protein product: CASLPLGGDTQYF.

V usage is TRBV7-7 and J usage is TRBJ2-5; TRBD2 matches at 7 bases. Losses at the gene ends were 6 bases for V and 3 bases for J; bases not matched to a gene: 4. Germline-derived CDR1 and CDR2 are SSHAT and FNYEAQ (reference sequence). This CDR3 contains 13 residues. The CDR3 bases are TGTGCCAGCAGTCTCGGACTAGAAGAGACCCAGTACTTC. Translation gives CASSLGLEETQYF.

The rearrangement uses TRBV4-3 and TRBJ1-4, with a weak D call TRBD1 (5 bases). The germline CDR1 and CDR2 sequences are LGHNA and YSLEER. V shed 3 bases and J shed 4 bases, with 15 bases lying between them. The CDR3 has 16 residues. CDR3 sequence reads: CASSHHQGLGNEKLFF. As DNA, the CDR3 is TGCGCCAGCAGCCACCACCAGGGACTGGGTAATGAAAAACTGTTTTTT.